Listed below are T cell receptor beta chains from one sample, sequenced in a study of shared T cell receptors in the human thymus. The protocol was immunoSEQ multiplex PCR, while the TCRdb copy is restricted to in-frame clones and leaves out a portion. The profile covers almost 550,000 clones, with around 78% appearing a single time and about 0.014% taken by the ten largest. Separately, the same data were catalogued under a study of human thymus T cells.

Sequences were obtained from thymocytes. The receptors shown here come from a boy younger than two with a congenital heart defect. CDR3s include the opening cysteine and the closing phenylalanine or tryptophan. The D gene is left open where the match is weak. Not all rows give a size; the values are once, few, many and, for expanded clones, a class.

D gene: TRBD2; clone size: .; V gene: TRBV2; J gene: TRBJ2-3; CDR3 DNA: TGTGCCAGCAGTGAACCAGTCGCCCTAACTAGCGGGAGTGGCACAGATACGCAGTATTTT; CDR3 protein: CASSEPVALTSGSGTDTQYF
D gene: .; clone size: .; V gene: TRBV19; J gene: TRBJ2-1; CDR3 DNA: TGTGCCAGTAGTATAACTAGCCGGAATTTAGATGAGCAGTTCTTC; CDR3 protein: CASSITSRNLDEQFF
D gene: .; clone size: .; V gene: TRBV6-6; J gene: TRBJ1-4; CDR3 DNA: TGTGCCAGCAGTTTCGTCGGGGGGACTAATGAAAAACTGTTTTTT; CDR3 protein: CASSFVGGTNEKLFF
D gene: .; clone size: .; V gene: TRBV29-1; J gene: TRBJ2-5; CDR3 DNA: TGCAGCGTTGTGATCAGGGGGGTGAGGGAGACCCAGTACTTC; CDR3 protein: CSVVIRGVRETQYF
D gene: .; clone size: .; V gene: TRBV28; J gene: TRBJ2-2; CDR3 DNA: TGTGCCAGCAGTTTATGGAGGGAGGCCGGTACCGGGGAGCTGTTTTTT; CDR3 protein: CASSLWREAGTGELFF
D gene: .; clone size: .; V gene: TRBV12-5; J gene: TRBJ2-2; CDR3 DNA: TGTGCTAGTGCTAGCGATGGGGCCTTCCAGGTTGACACCGGGGAGCTGTTTTTT; CDR3 protein: CASASDGAFQVDTGELFF
D gene: .; clone size: once; V gene: TRBV27; J gene: TRBJ2-4; CDR3 DNA: TGTGCCAGCACGGGGGCCAAAAACATTCAGTACTTC; CDR3 protein: CASTGAKNIQYF
D gene: TRBD2; clone size: .; V gene: TRBV27; J gene: TRBJ2-1; CDR3 DNA: TGTGCCAGCATAGGTAGCGGGGGGAAAAATGAGCAGTTCTTC; CDR3 protein: CASIGSGGKNEQFF
D gene: TRBD1; clone size: .; V gene: TRBV2; J gene: TRBJ2-2; CDR3 DNA: TGTGCCAGCAGTGAAAGACGGGACAGGGGGCCGAACACCGGGGAGCTGTTTTTT; CDR3 protein: CASSERRDRGPNTGELFF
D gene: .; clone size: once; V gene: TRBV12-5; J gene: TRBJ1-2; CDR3 DNA: TGTGCTAGTGGTTTGGTATCGGCCGAAGGGGGGGGCCGAATCGAGGGAGACTATGGCTACACCTTC; CDR3 protein: CASGLVSAEGGGRIEGDYGYTF
D gene: .; clone size: .; V gene: TRBV19; J gene: TRBJ2-2; CDR3 DNA: TGTGCCAGTAGTATCCAGGGCGGGAACACCGGGGAGCTGTTTTTT; CDR3 protein: CASSIQGGNTGELFF
D gene: .; clone size: .; V gene: TRBV6-6; J gene: TRBJ2-3; CDR3 DNA: TGTGCCAGCAAGATGGAAGGGCGGGCGGGGACAGATACGCAGTATTTT; CDR3 protein: CASKMEGRAGTDTQYF
D gene: .; clone size: .; V gene: TRBV5-6; J gene: TRBJ2-1; CDR3 DNA: TGTGCCAGCAGCCTGGCTACCACCCGTACCTACAATGAGCAGTTCTTC; CDR3 protein: CASSLATTRTYNEQFF
D gene: .; clone size: .; V gene: TRBV5-4; J gene: TRBJ2-7; CDR3 DNA: TGTGCCAGCAGCCAGCGGCTGAGTGGCAGCAGCTCCTACGAGCAGTACTTC; CDR3 protein: CASSQRLSGSSSYEQYF
D gene: .; clone size: .; V gene: TRBV5-6; J gene: TRBJ2-2; CDR3 DNA: TGTGCCAGCAGCTCCCGCCAGGGCCCCGGGGAGCTGTTTTTT; CDR3 protein: CASSSRQGPGELFF
D gene: TRBD2; clone size: .; V gene: TRBV11-1; J gene: TRBJ2-1; CDR3 DNA: TGTGCCAGCAGCCGCTGGACTAGCGGGAGTCACTATGAGCAGTTCTTC; CDR3 protein: CASSRWTSGSHYEQFF
D gene: TRBD1; clone size: .; V gene: TRBV11-3; J gene: TRBJ2-7; CDR3 DNA: TGTGCCAGCAGCCGGGACAGAATCTACGAGCAGTACTTC; CDR3 protein: CASSRDRIYEQYF
D gene: .; clone size: .; V gene: TRBV10-3; J gene: TRBJ2-7; CDR3 DNA: TGTGCCTCACGGCCCCGGGACTTATCCTACGAGCAGTACTTC; CDR3 protein: CASRPRDLSYEQYF